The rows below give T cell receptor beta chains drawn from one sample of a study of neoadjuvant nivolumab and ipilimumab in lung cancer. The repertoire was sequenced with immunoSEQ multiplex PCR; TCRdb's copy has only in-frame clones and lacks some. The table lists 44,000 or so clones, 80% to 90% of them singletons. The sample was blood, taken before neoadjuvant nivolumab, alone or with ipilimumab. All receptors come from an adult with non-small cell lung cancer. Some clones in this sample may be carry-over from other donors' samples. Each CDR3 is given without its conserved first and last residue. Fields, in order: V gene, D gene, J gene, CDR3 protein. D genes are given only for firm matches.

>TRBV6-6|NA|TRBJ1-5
ASSYPRGRNQPQH
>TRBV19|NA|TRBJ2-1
ASSSHRTWEQF
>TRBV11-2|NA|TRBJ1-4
ASTLDGGVEKLF
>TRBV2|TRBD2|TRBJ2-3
ASRTGLAGEIGTDTQY
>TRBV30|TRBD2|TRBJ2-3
AFSGRGTDTQY
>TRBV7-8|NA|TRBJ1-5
ASSLFVAGQGNQPQH
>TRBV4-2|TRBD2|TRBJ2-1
ASSWEGTGGNEQF
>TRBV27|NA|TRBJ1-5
ASSLSTDPSNQPQH
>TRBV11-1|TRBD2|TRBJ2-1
ASSLSGRGYNEQF
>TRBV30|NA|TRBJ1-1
AWSVSVMNTEAF
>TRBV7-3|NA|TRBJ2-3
ASSPRGSADTQY
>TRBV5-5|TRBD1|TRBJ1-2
ASSLRSDRGRSDGYT
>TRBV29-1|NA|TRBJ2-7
SVEVQDYEQY
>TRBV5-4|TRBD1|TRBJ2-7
ASSTPTGQGSYEQY
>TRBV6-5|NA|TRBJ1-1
ASSYAQSTEAF
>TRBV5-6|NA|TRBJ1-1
ASGRGSTEAF
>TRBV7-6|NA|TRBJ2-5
ASSHRRGHQETQY